The 15 T cell receptor beta chains listed next were all sequenced from one sample in a study of shared clonotypes between healthy human individuals. This table comes from immunoSEQ multiplex PCR, and its TCRdb copy is limited to in-frame clones, with some not included. The sample includes some 2,500,000 clones, 93% of them seen just once. The sequenced sample consisted of naive CD4+ T cells from PBMCs. Sample subset: CD45RA+ positively selected. Receptor source: a young man in good health. Some clones in this sample may be carry-over from other donors' samples.

Comments on this clone: At one end, the junction sequence differs from germline, possibly due to a read error. The chain joins TRBV4-1 to TRBJ2-1; 9 nucleotides match TRBD2. In germline, CDR1 is MGHRA, CDR2 YSYEKL. This CDR3 spans 19 amino acids. CDR3 in DNA: TGCGCCAGCAGACAAGGGCTAGCGGGGAGTTTAAGCTCCTACAATGAGCAGTTCTTC. Translating gives CASRQGLAGSLSSYNEQFF.

The V gene is TRBV18, the J gene TRBJ2-7; D is unresolved. This CDR3 is built from 14 residues. Between the trimmed V and J ends, which lost 3 bases and 3 bases, there was a span of 12 bases. Germline-derived CDR1 and CDR2 are KGHSH and LQKENI. The DNA for the CDR3 is TGTGCCAGCTCACCGTTTACAGAATTCTACGAGCAGTACTTC. It yields the protein CASSPFTEFYEQYF.

This chain connects TRBV7-3 to TRBJ1-4; tentative D call: TRBD1 (5 bases). V lost 5 bases and J lost 6, with 22 bases in between. This CDR3 has 17 residues. Germline V gene sequence: CDR1 SGHTA, CDR2 FQGTGA. CDR3 residues: CASSRGTGEAPYEKLFF. CDR3 nucleotide sequence: TGTGCCAGCAGCCGTGGGACGGGGGAGGCGCCTTATGAAAAACTGTTTTTT.

The chain carries TRBV14 and TRBJ2-2; D ambiguous. V was pared by 0 bases and J by 5 bases, with 7 bases between. The CDR3 contains 14 residues. Germline V lookup: CDR1 SGHDN, CDR2 FVKESK. The CDR3 protein is CASSQDGWTGELFF. The CDR3 DNA is TGTGCCAGCAGCCAAGATGGGTGGACCGGGGAGCTGTTTTTT.

The count of this clone is one. This chain connects TRBV28 to TRBJ2-7; weak D call: TRBD2 (5 bases). CDR1 and CDR2 (germline): MDHEN, SYDVKM. The length of the CDR3 is 14 residues. Trimming cost V 8 bases and J 1 base, with 15 bases left between them. CDR3 DNA sequence: TGTGCCAGCTTCCCCAGCGGCGTTTCCTACGAGCAGTACTTC. As protein: CASFPSGVSYEQYF.

V gene TRBV27 combines with J gene TRBJ2-1; possible D gene TRBD2, 5 bases. Germline V gene data show CDR1 as MNHEY and CDR2 as SMNVEV (reference sequence). Trimming shortened V by 5 bases and J by 8 bases, and 19 bases separated the two germline ends. CDR3 length equals 15 residues. This CDR3 reads CASSGLLALFDEQFF. CDR3 sequence (DNA): TGTGCCAGCAGTGGACTTTTAGCACTCTTCGATGAGCAGTTCTTC.

The chain joins TRBV2 to TRBJ2-3; D is possibly TRBD1 (6 bases). The germline V and J ends were trimmed by 8 bases and 1 base, with 13 bases remaining between them. The CDR3 is made up of 14 amino acids. Germline CDR1 SNHLY, CDR2 FYNNEI. The CDR3 sequence: CASGPGDRTDTQYF. The CDR3 nucleotides read TGTGCCAGCGGTCCAGGGGACCGCACAGATACGCAGTATTTT.

Notes on this clone: Other DNA sequences from this sample encode an identical CDR3 as well. The chain carries TRBV9 and TRBJ2-1; TRBD2 aligns across 7 bases. CDR1 and CDR2 from the germline V gene are SGDLS and YYNGEE. V shed 0 bases, J shed 0 bases, and the junction held 0 bases outside the gene matches. The CDR3 has 15 amino acids. Written as DNA, the CDR3 is TGTGCCAGCAGCGTAGCGGGGGGCTCCTACAATGAGCAGTTCTTC. It translates to CASSVAGGSYNEQFF. The full variable domain, completed using reference TRBV9 and TRBJ2-1, is DSGVTQTPKHLITATGQRVTLRCSPRSGDLSVYWYQQSLDQGLQFLIQYYNGEERAKGNILERFSAQQFPDLHSELNLSSLELGDSALYFCASSVAGGSYNEQFFGPGTRLTVL.

CDR3 sequence (DNA): TGTGCCAGCAGCCAAGATCCTCACGGTGGGGCGGGAGGTCGAGGGTCAGATACGCAGTATTTT. Its protein product is CASSQDPHGGAGGRGSDTQYF. This chain uses TRBV4-2 with TRBJ2-3; 8 bases match TRBD2. This CDR3 contains 21 residues. The junction had 21 bases not matched to a gene; V was cut back by 0 bases and J by 4 bases. In germline, CDR1 is LGHNA, CDR2 YNFKEQ.

The chain couples TRBV19 to TRBJ2-2; D is ambiguous. Germline V gene lookup returns CDR1 LNHDA and CDR2 SQIVND (reference sequence). This CDR3 has 14 amino acids. Deletions cut 3 bases from V and 4 bases from J, with 9 bases between. The CDR3 nucleotides are TGTGCCAGTAGTATGTTGGGATCCACCGGGGAGCTGTTTTTT. This codes for CASSMLGSTGELFF.

The V call is TRBV15, the J call TRBJ2-2, with 10 bases aligning to TRBD1. The CDR3 totals 17 residues. Looked up from germline, CDR1 is LNHNV and CDR2 is YYDKDF (reference sequence). Trimming took 11 bases from V and 2 from J; bases not matched to a gene: 14. In nucleotides, the CDR3 is TGTGCCGCGTCCGGGGACAGGGGCGACTTCAACACCGGGGAGCTGTTTTTT. It specifies CAASGDRGDFNTGELFF.

The chain carries TRBV28 and TRBJ2-7; TRBD1 aligns across 7 bases. This CDR3 contains 14 residues. V lost 4 bases and J lost 6; bases outside the gene matches: 9. Germline CDR1 is MDHEN and CDR2 is SYDVKM. The CDR3 loop reads CASSSHYRGTEQYF. CDR3 bases: TGTGCCAGCAGTTCCCATTACAGGGGAACCGAGCAGTACTTC.

Points on this clone: At the DNA level, this CDR3 is encoded by other sequences in the same sample as well. In DNA form, the CDR3 reads TGTGCCAGCAGCTTGGGACAGGGCTCCTACAATGAGCAGTTCTTC. Translation: CASSLGQGSYNEQFF. V is TRBV7-6 and J is TRBJ2-1; TRBD1 matches 9 bases. CDR1 is SGHVS, CDR2 FNYEAQ, per germline. Trimming took 3 bases from V and 0 from J; bases not matched to a gene: 0. The CDR3 spans 15 residues. Variable domain in full (rest from reference TRBV7-6 and TRBJ2-1): GAGVSQSPRYKVTKRGQDVALRCDPISGHVSLYWYRQALGQGPEFLTYFNYEAQQDKSGLPNDRFSAERPEGSISTLTIQRTEQRDSAMYRCASSLGQGSYNEQFFGPGTRLTVL.

The V gene is TRBV5-5, the J gene TRBJ1-1, with a possible D match to TRBD1 (6 bases). The ends were cut back, 1 base at V and 0 bases at J, with 13 bases in the middle. Germline lookup yields CDR1 SGHKS and CDR2 YYEKEE (reference sequence). CDR3 length equals 16 residues. The CDR3 coding sequence is TGTGCCAGCAGCTTGAGGGGGGACGGTATGAACACTGAAGCTTTCTTT. Its translation: CASSLRGDGMNTEAFF.

CDR3 sequence reads: CASSSWTEETQYF. The CDR3 nucleotides are TGTGCCAGCAGCTCTTGGACGGAAGAGACCCAGTACTTC. V usage is TRBV11-1 and J usage is TRBJ2-5; no reliable D call. Germline V gene lookup returns CDR1 SGHAT and CDR2 FQDESV (reference sequence). The CDR3 spans 13 residues. The germline V and J ends were trimmed by 4 bases and 3 bases, with 9 bases remaining between them. Full variable domain (rest looked up from reference TRBV11-1 and TRBJ2-5): EAEVAQSPRYKITEKSQAVAFWCDPISGHATLYWYRQILGQGPELLVQFQDESVVDDSQLPKDRFSAERLKGVDSTLKIQPAELGDSAMYLCASSSWTEETQYFGPGTRLLVL.